This is a list of T cell receptor beta chains from one sample in a study of shared clonotypes between healthy human individuals. The assay was immunoSEQ multiplex PCR, and TCRdb's table has in-frame clones only and misses some. Of millions of clones listed, just under 95% are singletons. Material for sequencing was naive CD8+ T cells sorted from blood. The receptor set was obtained from a man younger than 30 in good health. CDR3s include the opening cysteine and the closing phenylalanine or tryptophan. Fields, in order: D gene, clone size, J gene, V gene, CDR3 protein, CDR3 DNA. D genes are given only for firm matches. A clone size is listed for some rows: how often the clone was seen (once, few, many), or a class if it is expanded.

. once TRBJ2-3 TRBV28 CASSDRDFYLDTQYF TGTGCCAGCAGCGACCGGGACTTCTACTTAGATACGCAGTATTTT
TRBD1 . TRBJ2-1 TRBV2 CASSTGVEQFF TGTGCCAGCAGTACAGGGGTTGAGCAGTTCTTC
TRBD1 . TRBJ1-1 TRBV4-1 CASSPRDRVWNTEAFF TGCGCCAGCAGCCCCCGGGACAGGGTATGGAACACTGAAGCTTTCTTT
TRBD2 once TRBJ2-5 TRBV5-6 CASSLSRTSGARDQYF TGTGCCAGCAGCTTAAGCCGGACTAGCGGAGCTCGGGACCAGTACTTC
. few TRBJ2-2 TRBV6-6 CASSYPGELFF TGTGCCAGCAGTTACCCCGGGGAGCTGTTTTTT
TRBD1 . TRBJ1-1 TRBV19 CATRQGGTEAFF TGTGCCACGAGACAGGGGGGCACTGAAGCTTTCTTT
. . TRBJ1-1 TRBV7-8 CASSLGGSTEAFF TGTGCCAGCAGCTTAGGAGGGAGTACTGAAGCTTTCTTT
. . TRBJ2-2 TRBV13 CASSPRGTTNTGELFF TGTGCCAGCAGCCCCCGTGGGACAACGAACACCGGGGAGCTGTTTTTT
. . TRBJ2-7 TRBV30 CAWSLPGTLAYEQYF TGTGCCTGGAGTCTCCCGGGGACTTTAGCCTACGAGCAGTACTTC
. . TRBJ2-1 TRBV7-2 CASSLVQKNEQFF TGTGCCAGCAGCTTAGTCCAGAAAAATGAGCAGTTCTTC
. . TRBJ1-1 TRBV9 CASSVDMYSLF TGTGCCAGCAGCGTAGATATGTACAGCCTCTTT
. . TRBJ2-7 TRBV19 CASKGVSYEQYF TGTGCCAGTAAGGGAGTCTCCTACGAGCAGTACTTC
TRBD1 . TRBJ1-1 TRBV2 CASRGRGPTEAFF TGTGCCAGCAGGGGGAGGGGGCCCACTGAAGCTTTCTTT
TRBD1 . TRBJ2-5 TRBV6-6 CASSTGTGQETQYF TGTGCCAGCAGTACGGGGACAGGCCAAGAGACCCAGTACTTC
. . TRBJ2-7 TRBV7-9 CASSLSVGVGEQYF TGTGCCAGCAGCTTATCTGTAGGGGTGGGCGAGCAGTACTTC
. . TRBJ2-1 TRBV10-3 CAISEPAGRNEQFF TGTGCCATCAGTGAGCCCGCAGGGAGGAATGAGCAGTTCTTC
. . TRBJ2-7 TRBV5-1 CASSLDPSYEQYF TGCGCCAGCAGCCTAGATCCCTCCTACGAGCAGTACTTC
. . TRBJ2-3 TRBV28 CASSRGADTDTQYF TGTGCCAGCTCCAGGGGGGCCGACACAGATACGCAGTATTTT
TRBD1 . TRBJ1-6 TRBV6-1 CASSANGQDYNSPLHF TGTGCCAGCAGTGCCAACGGACAGGACTATAATTCACCCCTCCACTTT
. once TRBJ1-2 TRBV29-1 CSVHDTGNRVPYGYTF TGCAGCGTTCATGATACGGGGAACAGGGTCCCCTATGGCTACACCTTC
TRBD1 . TRBJ2-7 TRBV4-1 CASSQSSTGGILYEQYF TGCGCCAGCAGCCAATCCTCAACAGGGGGCATTTTATACGAGCAGTACTTC
. few TRBJ2-4 TRBV7-9 CASSPSPGIIQYF TGTGCCAGCAGTCCGTCCCCGGGAATCATTCAGTACTTC
TRBD1 . TRBJ1-1 TRBV19 CASSSARGVEAFF TGTGCCAGTAGCTCCGCCAGGGGGGTTGAAGCTTTCTTT
. . TRBJ2-7 TRBV4-1 CASSQAGVGHNYEQYF TGCGCCAGCAGCCAAGCCGGGGTAGGCCACAACTACGAGCAGTACTTC
. . TRBJ1-1 TRBV6-5 CASTHYGGTEAFF TGTGCCAGCACCCACTACGGCGGCACTGAAGCTTTCTTT
. . TRBJ2-1 TRBV27 CASSPGGGGPYNEQFF TGTGCCAGCAGTCCCGGGGGCGGGGGCCCCTACAATGAGCAGTTCTTC
. . TRBJ2-1 TRBV15 CATRVKGFYNEQFF TGTGCCACCAGGGTCAAGGGTTTTTACAATGAGCAGTTCTTC
TRBD2 . TRBJ2-5 TRBV7-9 CASSRLAGEGPQETQYF TGTGCCAGCAGCCGACTAGCGGGAGAGGGACCTCAAGAGACCCAGTACTTC
. . TRBJ1-2 TRBV30 CAWCPEDSLNYGYTF TGTGCCTGGTGTCCCGAGGACAGCCTTAACTATGGCTACACCTTC
. . TRBJ1-2 TRBV15 CATSREAGEANYGYTF TGTGCCACCAGCAGAGAGGCAGGGGAGGCTAACTATGGCTACACCTTC
. . TRBJ2-5 TRBV23-1 CASSQFRNGETQYF TGCGCCAGCAGTCAGTTTCGGAATGGGGAGACCCAGTACTTC
TRBD1 . TRBJ1-4 TRBV19 CASSIEPGTATNEKLFF TGTGCCAGTAGTATAGAGCCCGGGACAGCAACTAATGAAAAACTGTTTTTT
TRBD1 . TRBJ2-7 TRBV13 CASRYRDSLAYEQYF TGTGCCAGCAGGTACCGGGACAGCCTCGCCTACGAGCAGTACTTC
. once TRBJ2-7 TRBV9 CASSPTGTDPYEQYF TGTGCCAGCAGCCCAACCGGGACGGACCCCTACGAGCAGTACTTC
. . TRBJ2-7 TRBV2 CASSYYRTDSYEQYF TGTGCCAGCAGTTACTACCGGACAGACTCCTACGAGCAGTACTTC
. . TRBJ1-4 TRBV7-2 CASLGDGEKLFF TGTGCCAGCTTGGGGGACGGGGAAAAACTGTTTTTT
. . TRBJ2-1 TRBV7-7 CASSATPGSYNEQFF TGTGCTAGCAGCGCGACCCCCGGCTCCTACAATGAGCAGTTCTTC
TRBD1 . TRBJ2-7 TRBV28 CASERGTGDGEQYF TGTGCCAGCGAACGTGGGACAGGAGATGGGGAGCAGTACTTC
. . TRBJ1-2 TRBV5-5 CASSPGTSIVYGYTF TGTGCCAGCAGCCCGGGAACTTCGATAGTATACGGCTACACCTTC
TRBD2 . TRBJ2-2 TRBV6-5 CASSYSTSGSAGELFF TGTGCCAGCAGTTACTCGACTAGCGGGAGCGCCGGGGAGCTGTTTTTT
. . TRBJ2-3 TRBV27 CASNPLGISSITDTQYF TGTGCCAGCAACCCCCTGGGTATCTCTTCGATTACAGATACGCAGTATTTT
. . TRBJ2-3 TRBV11-2 CASSRGTHPSTDTQYF TGTGCCAGCAGCCGCGGGACACATCCTAGCACAGATACGCAGTATTTT
TRBD2 . TRBJ2-3 TRBV2 CASSERLAGGPGGTDTQYF TGTGCCAGCAGTGAACGACTAGCGGGAGGGCCAGGCGGCACAGATACGCAGTATTTT
TRBD2 . TRBJ2-3 TRBV7-9 CASSLGTSGGPGAWRAQYF TGTGCCAGCAGCTTAGGGACTAGCGGGGGGCCCGGGGCCTGGCGAGCTCAGTATTTT
TRBD2 . TRBJ2-5 TRBV7-9 CASSSSGEGVPETQYF TGTGCCAGCAGCTCCTCGGGGGAGGGCGTTCCGGAGACCCAGTACTTC
. . TRBJ1-6 TRBV11-2 CASSLGVVGDNSPLHF TGTGCCAGCAGCTTGGGGGTAGTTGGGGATAATTCACCCCTCCACTTT
TRBD2 . TRBJ2-7 TRBV27 CASSPIRTSGGASYEQYF TGTGCCAGCAGTCCGATACGGACTAGCGGGGGGGCCTCCTACGAGCAGTACTTC
. . TRBJ2-7 TRBV10-2 CASSESLSQDEQYF TGCGCCAGCAGTGAGTCGTTATCGCAGGACGAGCAGTACTTC
TRBD1 . TRBJ1-1 TRBV4-1 CASSQRQGAAVAFF TGCGCCAGCAGCCAAAGACAGGGGGCGGCGGTGGCTTTCTTT
TRBD2 . TRBJ2-3 TRBV11-2 CASSLVGAGGADTQYF TGTGCCAGCAGCTTAGTTGGAGCGGGGGGAGCAGATACGCAGTATTTT
TRBD1 . TRBJ2-5 TRBV19 CASSDGGQGWETQYF TGTGCCAGTAGCGATGGAGGACAGGGGTGGGAGACCCAGTACTTC
TRBD2 . TRBJ2-7 TRBV10-2 CASSRAGGSYEQYF TGCGCCAGCAGTAGGGCGGGGGGGTCCTACGAGCAGTACTTC